This T cell receptor (beta chain) was recorded in a study of shared clonotypes between healthy human individuals. About the research overall: Each donor's CD8 memory used one plate, CD8 naive two, each CD4 subset three.

Assay: immunoSEQ multiplex PCR; the TCRdb copy retains only in-frame clones and omits some. The table lists about 1.1 million clones, approximately 80% of them singletons, with roughly 0.9% in the top ten. Both subsets, CD45RA+ naive and CD45RA-negative memory, were split from the CD4+ cells. This clone occurred once. Its antigen remains unknown. With 0 bases removed from V and 4 bases from J, the gap between germline ends came to 12 bases. The germline V gene has CDR1 SGHAT and CDR2 FQNNGV. CDR3 length equals 15 residues. Broader study findings: Despite large depth, rarefaction showed incomplete sorted-subset sequencing. The four-donor shared clonotypes exceeded non-shared clonotypes in generation probability, with non-shared ones scoring lower.

The V and J genes are TRBV11-2 and TRBJ2-5; D is possibly TRBD2 (5 bases). Input material: memory CD4+ T cells from PBMCs. As to subset: CD45RA-negative fraction. This TCR was recovered from a young man in good health. Some clones in this sample may be carry-over from other donors' samples. CDR3 DNA sequence: TGTGCCAGCAGCTTAGATCGGGTCGGGGTAGAGACCCAGTACTTC. Encoded protein: CASSLDRVGVETQYF.